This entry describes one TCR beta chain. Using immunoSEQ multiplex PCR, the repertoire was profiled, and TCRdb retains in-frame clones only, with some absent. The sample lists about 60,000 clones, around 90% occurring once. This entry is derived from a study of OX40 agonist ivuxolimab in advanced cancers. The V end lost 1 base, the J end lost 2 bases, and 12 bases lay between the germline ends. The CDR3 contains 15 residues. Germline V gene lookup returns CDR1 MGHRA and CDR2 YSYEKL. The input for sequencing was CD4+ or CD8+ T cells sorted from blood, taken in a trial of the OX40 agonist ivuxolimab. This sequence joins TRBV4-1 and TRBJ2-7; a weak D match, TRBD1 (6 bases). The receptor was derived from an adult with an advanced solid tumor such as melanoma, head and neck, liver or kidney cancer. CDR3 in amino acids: CASSQGGTSAYEQYF. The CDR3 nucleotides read TGCGCCAGCAGCCAAGGGGGGACATCAGCCTACGAGCAGTACTTC.